A single T cell receptor (beta chain) is shown here with its context. Germline V gives CDR1 SGHTA, CDR2 FQGNSA. The CDR3 runs to 13 residues. Trimming took 3 bases from V and 12 from J, leaving 17 bases between them. Amplified TCR beta CDR3 regions derived from RNA transcripts. A first-round RT-PCR of the TCR CDR3 used the HTBI primer set. TCRdb ran MiXCR on the multiplex PCR reads and lists one entry per CDR3 protein. The profile shows a few hundred thousand distinct CDR3 sequences, less than 20% of them singletons. Criteria for exclusion of patients were uncontrolled infection, other autoimmune disease, pregnancy or lactation. Source material for PBMCs was more than 9.5 ml fresh peripheral blood. This record belongs to a study of T cells in Graves' hyperthyroidism and ophthalmopathy.

The sample consisted of blood. The receptor's source is a young woman with Graves' hyperthyroidism that later progressed to Graves' ophthalmopathy. The V and J genes are TRBV7-2 and TRBJ1-1; tentative D call: TRBD1 (6 bases). As DNA, the CDR3 is TGTGCCAGCAGCTTGACAGACAGGCTTTTCCCTTTCTTT. The encoded protein is CASSLTDRLFPFF.